These 28 T cell receptor beta chains were all obtained from the same sample, sequenced in a study of T-cell reconstitution after alpha-beta-depleted transplantation in children. Unique molecular identifiers were incorporated when the TCRbeta library was constructed. TCRdb independently ran MiXCR on the PCR reads; one entry per CDR3 protein. The profile shows approximately 800,000 distinct CDR3 sequences, roughly 15% of them singletons. The specimen was PBMCs, mostly from graft donor cells, collected 360 days after TCRalphabeta/CD19-depleted stem cell transplant. All receptors derive from a male patient younger than 18 who had a stem cell transplant for acute lymphoblastic leukemia, so the T cells may come from the graft donor.

This clonotype was observed many times. The CDR3 nucleotides read TGCGCCAGCAGCCTTCAGACGCACAGCTCCTACAATGAGCAGTTCTTC. Translation gives CASSLQTHSSYNEQFF. J is TRBJ2-1 and V is TRBV4-1, with D unclear. Germline loops: CDR1 MGHRA, CDR2 YSYEKL. This CDR3 is 16 amino acids long. V was shortened by 4 bases and J by 0 bases, with 13 bases between the two germline ends.

The rearrangement joins TRBV12-3 or TRBV12-4 to TRBJ2-2; maybe TRBD2 (6 bases). The V end lost 3 bases, the J end lost 1 base, and 9 bases lay between the germline ends. The CDR3 is 15 residues long. The CDR3 sequence: CASSFGTVNTGELFF. The CDR3 DNA is TGTGCCAGCAGTTTTGGGACTGTGAACACCGGGGAGCTGTTTTTT.

This clonotype was seen only a few times. This chain joins TRBV27 and TRBJ2-5; TRBD2 matches 7 bases. CDR1 and CDR2 (germline): MNHEY, SMNVEV (reference sequence). Germline trimming cut 0 bases from V and 5 bases from J; bases unmatched to any gene: 9. CDR3 length: 16 residues. CDR3 coding DNA: TGTGCCAGCAGTTTATCGAACGGACTAGGCTGGGAGACCCAGTACTTC. This gives the protein CASSLSNGLGWETQYF.

This clonotype has more than one count but fewer than ten. The chain carries TRBV6-5 and TRBJ2-2; unclear D gene. V dropped 4 bases and J dropped 0 bases, with 18 bases sitting between them. Germline CDR1 and CDR2: MNHEY and SVGAGI. The CDR3 length is 18 residues. For the CDR3, the DNA is TGTGCCAGCAGTTTCCTGATTGGCGCCAGGACGAACACCGGGGAGCTGTTTTTT. It encodes CASSFLIGARTNTGELFF.

This clonotype was recorded at least ten times. The rearrangement links TRBV12-3 or TRBV12-4 to TRBJ2-7, with TRBD2 identical over 7 bases. The CDR3 runs to 14 residues. Germline trimming cut 3 bases from V and 3 bases from J; bases unmatched to any gene: 5. CDR3 DNA: TGTGCCAGCAGTTTTCTGCGGGAGCTCTACGAGCAGTACTTC. It specifies CASSFLRELYEQYF.

This clonotype was picked up a small number of times. The rearrangement joins TRBV4-2 to TRBJ1-1, with TRBD1 as a possible D gene (5 bases). Germline V gene lookup returns CDR1 LGHNA and CDR2 YNFKEQ. V lost 0 bases, J lost 6 bases, and 11 bases lay in between. The CDR3 extends over 14 amino acids. CDR3 coding DNA: TGTGCCAGCAGCCAAGATGGGGGGAAGCCTGAAGCTTTCTTT. It yields the protein CASSQDGGKPEAFF.

This clonotype has just a few counts. This chain joins TRBV21-1 and TRBJ2-2; the table calls TRBD2, which could not be checked here. TRBV21-1 is an annotated pseudogene. The CDR3 sequence is 17 residues long. The CDR3 sequence: CASSTPLAGTNTGELFF. The CDR3 DNA reads as TGTGCCAGCAGCACCCCGCTAGCGGGAACGAACACCGGGGAGCTGTTTTTT.

This clonotype was observed a few times. V usage is TRBV5-1 and J usage is TRBJ2-2; 7 positions match TRBD1. V dropped 2 bases and J dropped 4; count of bases not matched to a gene: 8. This CDR3 has 16 residues. The germline CDR1 and CDR2 sequences are SGHRS and YFSETQ. The DNA of the CDR3 is TGCGCCAGCAGCTTAGGGCGACAGGGTGGCACCGGGGAGCTGTTTTTT. This sequence encodes CASSLGRQGGTGELFF.

This clonotype has just a few counts. The chain uses TRBV9 and TRBJ2-1; 10 bases line up with TRBD2. CDR3 size: 15 residues. Trimming cost V 4 bases and J 6 bases; bases outside gene matches: 7. Germline CDR1 reads SGDLS; CDR2 reads YYNGEE. The CDR3 spells CASSPSGSPTNEQFF. In nucleotides, the CDR3 is TGTGCCAGCAGCCCTAGCGGGAGCCCCACCAATGAGCAGTTCTTC.

This clonotype showed up just a few times. V is TRBV12-3 or TRBV12-4 and J is TRBJ2-3, with 15 bases fitting TRBD2. J lost 4 bases, V lost 5 bases, and 7 bases had no gene match. The CDR3 is made up of 17 amino acids. CDR3: CASSGGLAGGPPDTQYF. In DNA, the CDR3 is TGTGCCAGCAGTGGTGGACTAGCGGGAGGGCCACCAGATACGCAGTATTTT.

The chain carries TRBV20-1 and TRBJ2-7, with TRBD2 identical over 7 bases. V gave up 8 bases and J gave up 5 bases; unmatched junction bases: 12. This CDR3 is 13 amino acids long. Germline values: CDR1 DFQATT, CDR2 SNEGSKA (reference sequence). In nucleotides, the CDR3 is TGCAGTCATCTAAGGCGGGAGATCCACGAGCAGTACTTC. The encoded protein is CSHLRREIHEQYF.

The V call is TRBV12-3 or TRBV12-4, the J call TRBJ2-4; TRBD1 matches at 10 bases. This CDR3 is built from 15 residues. V trimming: 1 base; J trimming: 9 bases; junction bases outside the gene matches: 6. This chain's CDR3 is CASSLGDRGQIIQYF. CDR3 DNA sequence: TGTGCCAGCAGTTTAGGAGACAGGGGGCAAATCATTCAGTACTTC.

This clonotype was counted a few times. The chain combines TRBV6-1 with TRBJ1-1, with 7 bases matching TRBD1. The V segment lost 6 bases and the J segment 4 bases; nucleotides outside the gene matches: 17. The CDR3 is made up of 17 amino acids. The germline V gene has CDR1 MNHNS and CDR2 SASEGT. The CDR3 sequence is CASRHGSYRDRPTEAFF. As DNA, the CDR3 is TGTGCCAGCAGGCATGGGTCGTACCGGGACAGACCCACTGAAGCTTTCTTT.

This clonotype has more than one count but fewer than ten. V usage is TRBV5-1 and J usage is TRBJ1-2, with a tentative D call TRBD1 (5 bases). The CDR3 sequence is 14 residues long. Trimming stripped 5 bases from V and 2 bases from J, with 13 bases between. Germline lookup yields CDR1 SGHRS and CDR2 YFSETQ. The CDR3 loop is CASRTAFQNYGYTF. The CDR3 DNA sequence: TGCGCCAGCAGGACAGCTTTTCAGAACTATGGCTACACCTTC.

V usage is TRBV10-2 and J usage is TRBJ2-1; TRBD2 matches at 7 bases. The V and J ends lost 8 bases and 8 bases, in that order; junction bases with no gene match: 12. The CDR3 is 14 residues long. Germline loops: CDR1 WSHSY, CDR2 SAAADI. CDR3 sequence reads: CASSLSGTPYEQFF. Written as DNA, the CDR3 is TGCGCCAGCTCACTCAGCGGGACCCCTTATGAGCAGTTCTTC.

There are many counts of this clonotype. The genes are TRBV27 and TRBJ2-7, with D perhaps matching TRBD2 (6 bases). The CDR3 is 15 residues long. Germline CDR1 and CDR2: MNHEY and SMNVEV (reference sequence). The V and J ends lost 3 bases and 0 bases respectively, with 12 bases between them. The CDR3 sequence is CASSFGAGSSYEQYF. In nucleotides, the CDR3 is TGTGCCAGCAGTTTCGGGGCGGGGAGCTCCTACGAGCAGTACTTC.

The chain couples TRBV5-1 to TRBJ2-5, with 10 bases identical to TRBD2. This CDR3 spans 15 amino acids. Germline V gene data show CDR1 as SGHRS and CDR2 as YFSETQ. V lost 0 bases to trimming and J lost 3 bases; unmatched junction nucleotides: 2. The CDR3 coding sequence is TGCGCCAGCAGCTTGGGAACTAGCGGGGAAGAGACCCAGTACTTC. The encoded protein is CASSLGTSGEETQYF.

The sample holds a few counts of this clonotype. The V call is TRBV12-3 or TRBV12-4, the J call TRBJ2-4; TRBD1 agrees at 8 bases. V shed 6 bases and J 0 bases; nucleotides not matched to a gene: 7. The CDR3 covers 16 residues. The CDR3 DNA sequence: TGTGCCAGCAGCCGGACAGGGCTTCTAGCCAAAAACATTCAGTACTTC. It encodes CASSRTGLLAKNIQYF.

The chain recombines TRBV7-6 with TRBJ2-1, with D perhaps matching TRBD1 (5 bases). The germline V gene has CDR1 SGHVS and CDR2 FNYEAQ. The CDR3 spans 13 residues. V lost 5 bases and J lost 6, with 11 bases in between. The DNA for the CDR3 is TGTGCCAGCAGCCATCTCAGGGTCAATGAGCAGTTCTTC. Translating gives CASSHLRVNEQFF.

The gene calls are TRBV3-1 and TRBJ2-7; 10 bases align to TRBD2. V shed 0 bases, J shed 5 bases, and the junction held 7 bases outside the gene matches. Germline V gene lookup returns CDR1 LGHDT and CDR2 YNNKEL (reference sequence). The CDR3 is 16 amino acids. CDR3 DNA: TGTGCCAGCAGCCAAGATCTAGCGGGAGTGGAGGACGAGCAGTACTTC. Residues: CASSQDLAGVEDEQYF.

The chain has TRBV7-3 and TRBJ2-7; no definite D call. This CDR3 is built from 11 residues. Germline CDR1 reads SGHTA; CDR2 reads FQGTGA. The V gene lost 11 bases and the J gene lost 2 bases, with 10 bases spanning the gap. DNA for the CDR3: TGTGCCCGCCCGAAAACCTACGAGCAGTACTTC. Amino acids: CARPKTYEQYF.

This clonotype was counted a few times. The J gene is TRBJ1-1, the V gene TRBV7-6; tentatively, D is TRBD1 (6 bases). Germline loops: CDR1 SGHVS, CDR2 FNYEAQ. V shed 1 base and J shed 5 bases, with 17 bases lying between them. The CDR3 runs 16 residues. CDR3 bases: TGTGCCAGCAGCTTAGGGGCCGCGGGGGGCCGGACTGAAGCTTTCTTT. As protein: CASSLGAAGGRTEAFF.

This clonotype was picked up one time. The rearrangement joins TRBV10-3 to TRBJ2-7, with 11 nucleotides matching TRBD1. Germline trimming cut 10 bases from V and 5 bases from J; bases unmatched to any gene: 13. CDR3 length equals 15 residues. Germline V gives CDR1 ENHRY, CDR2 SYGVKD. Written as DNA, the CDR3 is TGTGCCAGCCGAGTCCACGGGACAGGGGGGAACGAGCAGTACTTC. Protein product: CASRVHGTGGNEQYF.

Only a few counts were recorded for this clonotype. The CDR3 region has the DNA TGCGCCAGCAGCTCCAAACTACTAGCGAGAGGAAGTACCGGGGAGCTGTTTTTT. It is translated as CASSSKLLARGSTGELFF. The chain combines TRBV5-1 with TRBJ2-2; TRBD2 matches 7 bases. From germline, CDR1 is SGHRS and CDR2 YFSETQ. V lost 3 bases to trimming and J lost 5 bases; unmatched junction nucleotides: 16. CDR3 length equals 18 residues.

The table lists this clonotype with a count of one. This sequence joins TRBV18 and TRBJ2-1; possibly TRBD2 for D (5 bases). Germline lookup yields CDR1 KGHSH and CDR2 LQKENI. V dropped 6 bases and J dropped 4 bases, with 16 bases sitting between them. This CDR3 has 15 amino acids. CDR3 sequence: CASSHGPGKYNEQFF. CDR3 bases: TGTGCCAGCTCCCACGGACCGGGAAAGTACAATGAGCAGTTCTTC. Together with reference TRBV18 and TRBJ2-1, the CDR3 gives the full variable domain: NAGVMQNPRHLVRRRGQEARLRCSPMKGHSHVYWYRQLPEEGLKFMVYLQKENIIDESGMPKERFSAEFPKEGPSILRIQQVVRGDSAAYFCASSHGPGKYNEQFFGPGTRLTVL.

CDR3 bases: TGCGCCAGCAGCCAAGGGGCGGGGGGCGCGTATGGCTACACCTTC. It yields the protein CASSQGAGGAYGYTF. V is TRBV4-1 and J is TRBJ1-2, with D maybe TRBD1 (6 bases). The CDR3 covers 15 residues. V was clipped by 1 base and J by 5 bases, with 14 bases between them. Germline CDR1 and CDR2: MGHRA and YSYEKL.

This clonotype was seen a few times. The chain links TRBV15 to TRBJ2-1, with TRBD2 identical over 11 bases. The germline V gene encodes CDR1 LNHNV and CDR2 YYDKDF (reference sequence). After removal of 2 bases from V and 5 bases from J, the junction contained 11 bases not matched to a gene. The CDR3 length is 18 residues. Here the CDR3 DNA reads TGTGCCACCAGCAGACCCAGCGGACTAGCGGGCTTTCACAATGAGCAGTTCTTC. Protein: CATSRPSGLAGFHNEQFF.

This clonotype was counted between two and nine times. The V call is TRBV29-1, the J call TRBJ2-7; TRBD1 is a possible D gene (6 bases). Germline CDR1 reads SQVTM; CDR2 reads ANQGSEA. The CDR3 is made up of 13 amino acids. V lost 4 bases and J lost 3, with 13 bases in between. The CDR3 here is CSVGGGQGYEQYF. Written as DNA, the CDR3 is TGCAGCGTTGGAGGGGGACAAGGCTACGAGCAGTACTTC.